The text below deals with one T cell receptor (beta chain). The data are from a study of blood T cell repertoires in COVID-19. Original handling: Reference gene primer amplification in the assay estimated nucleated cell counts. Here immunoSEQ multiplex PCR was the method, and the copy in TCRdb shows in-frame clones only, minus some. V and J calls and clone size are copied from that table; D and trimming were computed from the DNA. This table has about 49,000 clones, about 85% appearing once. The material sequenced was peripheral blood. The sequence was obtained from a man aged 40-49 years with active COVID-19.

The CDR3 loop reads CAAGTSGYINEQFF. CDR3 DNA sequence: TGTGCCGCTGGGACTAGCGGGTATATAAATGAGCAGTTCTTC. This chain joins TRBV28 and TRBJ2-1; TRBD2 agrees at 12 bases. Germline CDR1 is MDHEN and CDR2 is SYDVKM. The CDR3 has 14 amino acids. V lost 11 bases, J lost 7 bases, and 9 bases stayed unmatched.